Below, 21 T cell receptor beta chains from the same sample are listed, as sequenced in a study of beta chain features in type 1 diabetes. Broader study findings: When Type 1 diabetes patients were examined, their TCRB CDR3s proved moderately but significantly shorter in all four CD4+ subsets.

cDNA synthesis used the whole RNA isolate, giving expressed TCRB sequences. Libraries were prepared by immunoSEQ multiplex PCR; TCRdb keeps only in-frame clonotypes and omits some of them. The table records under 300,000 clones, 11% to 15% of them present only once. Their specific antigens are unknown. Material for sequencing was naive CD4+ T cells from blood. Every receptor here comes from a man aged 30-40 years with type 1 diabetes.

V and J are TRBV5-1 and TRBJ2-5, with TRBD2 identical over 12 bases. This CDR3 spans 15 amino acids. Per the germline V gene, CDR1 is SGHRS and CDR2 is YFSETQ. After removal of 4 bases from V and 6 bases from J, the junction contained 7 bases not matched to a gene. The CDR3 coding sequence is TGCGCCAGCAGCCCAAGGACTAGCGGGGATAAGACCCAGTACTTC. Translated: CASSPRTSGDKTQYF.

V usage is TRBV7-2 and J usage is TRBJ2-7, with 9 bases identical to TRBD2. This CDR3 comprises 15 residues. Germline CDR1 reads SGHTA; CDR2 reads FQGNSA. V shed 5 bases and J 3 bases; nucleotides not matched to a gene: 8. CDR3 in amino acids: CASSPGGSGGYEQYF. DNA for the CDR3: TGTGCCAGCAGCCCCGGTGGTAGCGGGGGCTACGAGCAGTACTTC.

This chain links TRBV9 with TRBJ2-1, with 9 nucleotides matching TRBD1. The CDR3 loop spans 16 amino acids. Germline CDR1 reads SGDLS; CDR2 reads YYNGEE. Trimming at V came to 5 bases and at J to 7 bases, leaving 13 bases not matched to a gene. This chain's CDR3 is CASSSGTGQGLNEQFF. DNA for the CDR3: TGTGCCAGCAGTTCTGGGACAGGGCAGGGATTAAATGAGCAGTTCTTC.

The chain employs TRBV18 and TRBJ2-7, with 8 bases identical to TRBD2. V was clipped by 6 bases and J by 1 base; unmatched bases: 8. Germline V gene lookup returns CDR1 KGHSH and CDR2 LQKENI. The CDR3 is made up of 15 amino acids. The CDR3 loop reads CASSPGLANSYEQYF. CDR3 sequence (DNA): TGTGCCAGCTCTCCCGGACTAGCTAATTCCTACGAGCAGTACTTC.

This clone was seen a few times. The CDR3 sequence: CAWGQGAKAEAFF. The CDR3 DNA is TGTGCCTGGGGCCAGGGGGCGAAGGCTGAAGCTTTCTTT. The V and J genes are TRBV30 and TRBJ1-1; 8 bases are a match to TRBD1. CDR3 length equals 13 residues. Per germline, CDR1 GTSNPN and CDR2 SVGIG (reference sequence). V dropped 5 bases and J dropped 6; count of bases not matched to a gene: 8.

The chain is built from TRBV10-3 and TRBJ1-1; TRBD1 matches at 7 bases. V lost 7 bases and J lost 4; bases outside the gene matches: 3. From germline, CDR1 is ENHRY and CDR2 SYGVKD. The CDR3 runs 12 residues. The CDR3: CAINPGGTEAFF. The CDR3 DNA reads TGTGCCATCAACCCAGGGGGCACTGAAGCTTTCTTT.

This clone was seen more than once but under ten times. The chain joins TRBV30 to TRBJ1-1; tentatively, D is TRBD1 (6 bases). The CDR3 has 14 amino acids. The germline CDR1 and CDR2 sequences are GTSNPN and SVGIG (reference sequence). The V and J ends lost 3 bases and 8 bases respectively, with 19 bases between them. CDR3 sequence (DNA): TGTGCCTGGAGCCCCACAGGGAGCTTAAGGGAAGCTTTCTTT. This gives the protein CAWSPTGSLREAFF.

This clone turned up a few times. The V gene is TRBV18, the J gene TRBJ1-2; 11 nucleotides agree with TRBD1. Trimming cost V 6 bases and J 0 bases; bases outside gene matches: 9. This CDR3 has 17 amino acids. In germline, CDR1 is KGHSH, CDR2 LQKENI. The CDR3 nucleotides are TGTGCCAGCTCGAGTGGACAGGGGGCGACCACTAACTATGGCTACACCTTC. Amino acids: CASSSGQGATTNYGYTF.

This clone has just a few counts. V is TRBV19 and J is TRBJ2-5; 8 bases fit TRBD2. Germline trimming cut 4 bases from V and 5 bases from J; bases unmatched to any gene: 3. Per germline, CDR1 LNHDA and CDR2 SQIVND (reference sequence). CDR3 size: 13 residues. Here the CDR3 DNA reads TGTGCCAGTAGTACCGAGCGGGGGGAGACCCAGTACTTC. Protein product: CASSTERGETQYF.

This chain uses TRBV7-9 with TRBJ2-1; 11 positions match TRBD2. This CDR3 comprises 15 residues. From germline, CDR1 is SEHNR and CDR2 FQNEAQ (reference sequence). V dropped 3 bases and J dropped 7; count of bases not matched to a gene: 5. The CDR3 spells CASSFSGRAGNEQFF. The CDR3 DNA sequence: TGTGCCAGCAGCTTTAGCGGGAGGGCGGGGAATGAGCAGTTCTTC.

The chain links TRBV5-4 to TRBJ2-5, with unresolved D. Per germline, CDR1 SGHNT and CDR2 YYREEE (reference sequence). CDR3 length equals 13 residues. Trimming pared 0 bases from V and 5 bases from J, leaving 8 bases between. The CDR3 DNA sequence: TGTGCCAGCAGCTTGGCCTTTACTGAGACCCAGTACTTC. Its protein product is CASSLAFTETQYF.

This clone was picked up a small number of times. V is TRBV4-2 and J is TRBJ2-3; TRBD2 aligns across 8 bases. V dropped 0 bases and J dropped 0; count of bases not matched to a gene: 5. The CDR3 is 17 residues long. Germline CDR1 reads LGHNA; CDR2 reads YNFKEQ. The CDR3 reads CASSQDQAGESTDTQYF. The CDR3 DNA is TGTGCCAGCAGCCAAGATCAAGCGGGGGAGAGCACAGATACGCAGTATTTT.

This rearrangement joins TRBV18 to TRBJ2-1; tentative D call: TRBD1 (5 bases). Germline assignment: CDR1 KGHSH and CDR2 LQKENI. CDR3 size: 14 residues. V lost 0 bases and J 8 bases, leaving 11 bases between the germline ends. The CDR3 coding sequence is TGTGCCAGCTCACCACCGGGAAGGGGCGATGAGCAGTTCTTC. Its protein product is CASSPPGRGDEQFF.

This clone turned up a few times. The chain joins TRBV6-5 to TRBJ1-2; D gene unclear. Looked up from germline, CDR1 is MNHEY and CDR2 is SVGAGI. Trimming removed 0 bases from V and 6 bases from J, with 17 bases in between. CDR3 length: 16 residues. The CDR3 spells CASSYSFGFGQDGYTF. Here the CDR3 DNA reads TGTGCCAGCAGTTACTCGTTTGGGTTTGGGCAGGATGGCTACACCTTC.

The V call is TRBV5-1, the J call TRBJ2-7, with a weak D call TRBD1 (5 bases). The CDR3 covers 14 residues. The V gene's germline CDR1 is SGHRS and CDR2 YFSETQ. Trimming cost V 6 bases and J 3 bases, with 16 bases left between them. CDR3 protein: CASTPSPQGYEQYF. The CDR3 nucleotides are TGCGCCAGCACCCCAAGTCCCCAGGGCTACGAGCAGTACTTC.

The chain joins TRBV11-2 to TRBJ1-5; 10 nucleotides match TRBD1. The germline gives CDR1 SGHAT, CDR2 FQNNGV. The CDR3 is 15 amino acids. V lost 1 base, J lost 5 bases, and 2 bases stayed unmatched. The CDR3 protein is CASSLGDRGDQPQHF. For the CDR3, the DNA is TGTGCCAGCAGCTTAGGGGACAGGGGTGATCAGCCCCAGCATTTT.

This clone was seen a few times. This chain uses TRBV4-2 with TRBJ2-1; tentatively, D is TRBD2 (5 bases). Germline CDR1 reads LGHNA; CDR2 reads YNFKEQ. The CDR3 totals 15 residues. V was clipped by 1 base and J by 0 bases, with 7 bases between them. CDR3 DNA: TGTGCCAGCAGCCAAGTCGGAGGCTCCTACAATGAGCAGTTCTTC. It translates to CASSQVGGSYNEQFF.

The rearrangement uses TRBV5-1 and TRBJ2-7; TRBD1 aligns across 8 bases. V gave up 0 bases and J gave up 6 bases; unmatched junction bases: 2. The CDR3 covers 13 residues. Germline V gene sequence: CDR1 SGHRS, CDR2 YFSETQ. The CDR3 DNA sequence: TGCGCCAGCAGCTTGGATACAGGGGGCGAGCAGTACTTC. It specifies CASSLDTGGEQYF.

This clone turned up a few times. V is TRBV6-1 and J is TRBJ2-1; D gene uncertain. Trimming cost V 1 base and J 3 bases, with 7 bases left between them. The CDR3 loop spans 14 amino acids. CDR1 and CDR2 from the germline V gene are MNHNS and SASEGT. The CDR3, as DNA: TGTGCCAGCAGTGAAGTTATCGTCTACAATGAGCAGTTCTTC. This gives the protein CASSEVIVYNEQFF.

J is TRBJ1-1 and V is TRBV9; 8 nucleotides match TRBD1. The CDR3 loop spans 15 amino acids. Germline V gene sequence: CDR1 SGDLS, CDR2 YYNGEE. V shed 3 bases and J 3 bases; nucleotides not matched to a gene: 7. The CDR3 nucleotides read TGTGCCAGCAGCGCGACAGGGGATAGATACACTGAAGCTTTCTTT. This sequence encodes CASSATGDRYTEAFF.

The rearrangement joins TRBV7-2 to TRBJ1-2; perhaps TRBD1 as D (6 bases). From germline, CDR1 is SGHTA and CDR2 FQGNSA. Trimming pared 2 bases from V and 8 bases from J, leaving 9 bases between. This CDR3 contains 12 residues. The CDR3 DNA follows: TGTGCCAGCAGCTTAACGGGGGGCGGCTACACCTTC. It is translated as CASSLTGGGYTF.